A single sample gave rise to the 16 T cell receptor beta chains below, sequenced in a study of blood T cell repertoires in COVID-19. Generated by immunoSEQ multiplex PCR, the TCRdb table keeps only in-frame clones and is missing some. The sample has approximately 84,000 clones; 70% to 90% are singletons. The sequencing input was peripheral blood. Receptor source: a human donor in a cohort sampled during active COVID-19.

The genes are TRBV9 and TRBJ2-3; TRBD2 aligns across 9 bases. This CDR3 has 17 amino acids. The J segment lost 2 bases and the V segment lost 7 bases, leaving 14 bases of the junction unmatched. CDR1 is SGDLS and CDR2 is YYNGEE in the germline V gene. CDR3 amino acids: CASRAGGGGGLTDTQYF. Written as DNA, the CDR3 is TGTGCCAGCCGCGCCGGGGGCGGGGGGGGACTCACAGATACGCAGTATTTT.

The V and J genes are TRBV3-1 (or the pseudogene TRBV3-2) and TRBJ2-1, with D possibly TRBD2 on 6 matching bases. The CDR3 spans 16 residues. The germline CDR1 and CDR2 sequences are LGHDT and YNNKEL (reference sequence). Trimming left V 0 bases short and J 12 bases short, with 21 bases between. This chain's CDR3 is CASSQDGAQYGRLQFF. The CDR3 region has the DNA TGTGCCAGCAGCCAAGATGGGGCCCAATACGGGAGACTGCAGTTCTTC.

The chain uses TRBV18 and TRBJ2-7; D remains unclear. V was trimmed by 3 bases and J by 0 bases, leaving 6 bases between them. There are 13 residues in the CDR3. In germline, CDR1 is KGHSH, CDR2 LQKENI. CDR3 DNA: TGTGCCAGCTCACCGGCTGCCTCCTACGAGCAGTACTTC. Translating it yields CASSPAASYEQYF. Complete variable domain (other parts from reference TRBV18 and TRBJ2-7): NAGVMQNPRHLVRRRGQEARLRCSPMKGHSHVYWYRQLPEEGLKFMVYLQKENIIDESGMPKERFSAEFPKEGPSILRIQQVVRGDSAAYFCASSPAASYEQYFGPGTRLTVT.

The chain carries TRBV28 and TRBJ2-2, with no clear D. V was clipped by 4 bases and J by 2 bases, with 14 bases between them. This CDR3 comprises 16 residues. Germline CDR1 and CDR2: MDHEN and SYDVKM. The CDR3 is CASSSTGSYNTGELFF. Written as DNA, the CDR3 is TGTGCCAGCAGTTCAACCGGGTCCTATAACACCGGGGAGCTGTTTTTT.

V and J are TRBV2 and TRBJ2-5; 9 bases fit TRBD1. The V gene end was trimmed by 4 bases and the J gene end by 5 bases; junction bases not matched to a gene: 5. This CDR3 is 14 amino acids long. Germline V lookup: CDR1 SNHLY, CDR2 FYNNEI. The CDR3 is CASSVQGAGETQYF. In DNA form, the CDR3 reads TGTGCCAGCAGTGTACAGGGGGCTGGGGAGACCCAGTACTTC. Supplemented by reference TRBV2 and TRBJ2-5, the full variable domain reads EPEVTQTPSHQVTQMGQEVILRCVPISNHLYFYWYRQILGQKVEFLVSFYNNEISEKSEIFDDQFSVERPDGSNFTLKIRSTKLEDSAMYFCASSVQGAGETQYFGPGTRLLVL.

V gene TRBV7-2 combines with J gene TRBJ2-7; no clear D. V dropped 4 bases and J dropped 2 bases, with 12 bases sitting between them. The CDR3 runs 14 residues. Germline CDR1 reads SGHTA; CDR2 reads FQGNSA. CDR3 residues: CASSSRKSTYEQYF. The CDR3 region has the DNA TGTGCCAGCAGCTCCCGTAAGAGTACCTACGAGCAGTACTTC.

The chain couples TRBV4-1 to TRBJ2-1, with 9 bases fitting TRBD1. Trimming took 4 bases from V and 2 from J; bases not matched to a gene: 3. Germline-derived CDR1 and CDR2 are MGHRA and YSYEKL. The CDR3 runs to 15 residues. DNA of the CDR3: TGCGCCAGCAGCCCGGGGGACAGGGCCTACAATGAGCAGTTCTTC. This encodes CASSPGDRAYNEQFF.

The chain has TRBV25-1 and TRBJ2-3; 9 bases map to TRBD1. V was pared by 3 bases and J by 0 bases, with 1 base of the junction left unmatched. The CDR3 contains 15 residues. Germline V gives CDR1 MGHDK, CDR2 SYGVNS. CDR3 sequence reads: CASSDGQGSTDTQYF. The CDR3 bases are TGTGCCAGCAGTGATGGACAGGGGAGCACAGATACGCAGTATTTT.

The chain employs TRBV7-8 and TRBJ1-1; 10 bases fit TRBD1. V trimming: 4 bases; J trimming: 5 bases; junction bases outside the gene matches: 7. The CDR3 is 15 residues long. Germline V gene lookup returns CDR1 SGHVS and CDR2 FQNEAQ. The chain's CDR3 is CASSSLTGGSTEAFF. In DNA, the CDR3 is TGTGCCAGCAGCTCCCTGACAGGGGGCAGTACTGAAGCTTTCTTT.

This clone was counted a few times. The chain combines TRBV9 with TRBJ2-5; 9 nucleotides agree with TRBD1. V gave up 2 bases and J gave up 4 bases; unmatched junction bases: 6. The CDR3 extends over 15 amino acids. CDR1 and CDR2 (germline): SGDLS, YYNGEE. In nucleotides, the CDR3 is TGTGCCAGCAGCGTTGTACAGGGGGCCCCAGAGACCCAGTACTTC. It specifies CASSVVQGAPETQYF.

This rearrangement joins TRBV5-1 to TRBJ1-4; possible D gene TRBD1, 6 bases. The CDR3 contains 14 residues. V lost 4 bases, J lost 2 bases, and 9 bases lay in between. Germline loops: CDR1 SGHRS, CDR2 YFSETQ. Here the CDR3 DNA reads TGCGCCAGCAGCCGCGGACAGACTAATGAAAAACTGTTTTTT. Its protein product is CASSRGQTNEKLFF.

The V call is TRBV5-1, the J call TRBJ2-3, with unresolved D. There are 13 residues in the CDR3. Germline loops: CDR1 SGHRS, CDR2 YFSETQ. Trimming shortened V by 0 bases and J by 3 bases, and 5 bases separated the two germline ends. The CDR3 reads CASSLEPTDTQYF. CDR3 nucleotide sequence: TGCGCCAGCAGCTTGGAGCCTACAGATACGCAGTATTTT.

This clone was picked up one time. V gene TRBV29-1 combines with J gene TRBJ2-1; 10 positions agree with TRBD2. The V segment lost 7 bases and the J segment 6 bases; nucleotides outside the gene matches: 9. The germline V gene has CDR1 SQVTM and CDR2 ANQGSEA. There are 14 residues in the CDR3. The CDR3 coding sequence is TGCAGCGCCATAAGACTAGCGGGTATCAATGAGCAGTTCTTC. Encoded protein: CSAIRLAGINEQFF.

The gene calls are TRBV27 and TRBJ2-7; TRBD2 agrees at 11 bases. The CDR3 spans 15 residues. From germline, CDR1 is MNHEY and CDR2 SMNVEV (reference sequence). Unmatched junction bases numbered 0, after V lost 0 bases and J lost 2 bases. The CDR3, as DNA: TGTGCCAGCAGTTTATCACTAGCGGGAGCCTACGAGCAGTACTTC. This translates into CASSLSLAGAYEQYF.

This chain links TRBV27 with TRBJ2-3; no reliable D call. This CDR3 has 12 amino acids. Germline V gives CDR1 MNHEY, CDR2 SMNVEV (reference sequence). Trimming took off 4 bases at V and 7 bases at J, with 9 bases between the two ends. CDR3 residues: CASSYRTNTQYF. In nucleotides, the CDR3 is TGTGCCAGCAGTTACAGAACGAATACGCAGTATTTT.

The chain has TRBV11-2 and TRBJ1-6; D possibly corresponds to TRBD1 (5 bases). Trimming took 1 base from V and 9 from J, leaving 16 bases between them. The CDR3 is 16 residues long. Germline CDR1 SGHAT, CDR2 FQNNGV. As DNA, the CDR3 is TGTGCCAGCAGCTTAGTTACAGCAAGCACAGGTTCACCCCTCCACTTT. Translated, it gives CASSLVTASTGSPLHF. Filled out from reference TRBV11-2 and TRBJ1-6, the complete variable domain reads EAGVAQSPRYKIIEKRQSVAFWCNPISGHATLYWYQQILGQGPKLLIQFQNNGVVDDSQLPKDRFSAERLKGVDSTLKIQPAKLEDSAVYLCASSLVTASTGSPLHFGNGTRLTVT.